The TCR beta chain described here comes from a study of blood T cells in healthy people across ages. CDR3 length equals 15 residues. Trimming stripped 1 base from V and 0 bases from J, with 9 bases between. Germline V gene sequence: CDR1 SGHRS, CDR2 YFSETQ. Sample-barcoded 5' priming and a J-beta primer mix drove a second PCR of roughly 6 to 12 cycles. TCRdb itself ran the 5' RACE reads through MiXCR, one entry per CDR3 protein. The profile shows 550,000 to 650,000 distinct CDR3 sequences, approximately 30% of them singletons. This clonotype has ten or more counts. Input material: blood. The gene calls are TRBV5-1 and TRBJ2-3; D is ambiguous. This receptor was obtained from a woman older than 75 in good health. The CDR3 DNA reads as TGCGCCAGCAGCTTGATGGCGCACAGCACAGATACGCAGTATTTT. This codes for CASSLMAHSTDTQYF.